These 15 T cell receptor beta chains share one sample of origin, sequenced in a study of T cell changes during pregnancy in multiple sclerosis. Sequencing was performed with immunoSEQ multiplex PCR; in TCRdb, only in-frame clones are kept and a portion is missing. This table has about 73,000 clones, 85% to 95% appearing once. Sequencing used peripheral blood, obtained in the third trimester of pregnancy. These receptors were obtained from a female donor in good health, enrolled as a control in a pregnancy study.

This chain joins TRBV7-2 and TRBJ1-2, with a possible D match to TRBD1 (5 bases). Trimming removed 3 bases from V and 3 bases from J, with 8 bases in between. Germline CDR1 reads SGHTA; CDR2 reads FQGNSA. CDR3 length: 13 residues. CDR3 coding DNA: TGTGCCAGCAGCTTGCGGGGGGACTATGGCTACACCTTC. Translating gives CASSLRGDYGYTF.

This rearrangement joins TRBV28 to TRBJ1-1; possible D gene TRBD1, 5 bases. Germline V CDR1 and CDR2: MDHEN, SYDVKM. V shed 8 bases and J shed 0 bases, with 19 bases lying between them. The CDR3 is 16 residues long. The CDR3, as DNA: TGTGCCAGCCGGGCAGCCTTGACAGCCATGAACACTGAAGCTTTCTTT. Translation: CASRAALTAMNTEAFF.

The chain uses TRBV7-9 and TRBJ1-3; D unclear. Deletions cut 6 bases from V and 0 bases from J, with 12 bases between. The CDR3 consists of 15 residues. CDR1 SEHNR and CDR2 FQNEAQ come from the germline V gene (reference sequence). CDR3 region: CASSLTPSSGNTIYF. The CDR3 DNA sequence: TGTGCCAGCAGTCTCACACCGTCCTCTGGAAACACCATATATTTT.

The chain couples TRBV7-9 to TRBJ1-2; 7 bases map to TRBD1. The V gene's germline CDR1 is SEHNR and CDR2 FQNEAQ (reference sequence). The CDR3 covers 15 residues. V lost 5 bases, J lost 1 base, and 7 bases stayed unmatched. The CDR3 DNA reads as TGTGCCAGCAGCCGAGGGGACAGACTTAACTATGGCTACACCTTC. Amino acid sequence: CASSRGDRLNYGYTF.

The chain carries TRBV15 and TRBJ2-1; weak D call: TRBD2 (6 bases). This CDR3 region has 15 residues. The ends were cut back, 3 bases at V and 0 bases at J, with 9 bases in the middle. Germline CDR1 LNHNV, CDR2 YYDKDF (reference sequence). The CDR3 region has the DNA TGTGCCACCAGCAGCGGGGGAAGCTCCTACAATGAGCAGTTCTTC. As protein: CATSSGGSSYNEQFF. Full variable domain (remainder filled in from reference TRBV15 and TRBJ2-1): DAMVIQNPRYQVTQFGKPVTLSCSQTLNHNVMYWYQQKSSQAPKLLFHYYDKDFNNEADTPDNFQSRRPNTSFCFLDIRSPGLGDTAMYLCATSSGGSSYNEQFFGPGTRLTVL.

The gene calls are TRBV5-4 and TRBJ2-3; possible D gene TRBD1, 6 bases. The CDR3 is made up of 13 amino acids. Germline values: CDR1 SGHNT, CDR2 YYREEE (reference sequence). The V end lost 0 bases, the J end lost 5 bases, and 7 bases lay between the germline ends. CDR3 in amino acids: CASSLEGGDTQYF. CDR3 nucleotides: TGTGCCAGCAGCTTGGAAGGGGGAGATACGCAGTATTTT.

This clone has a single count. The V gene is TRBV15, the J gene TRBJ1-3; 10 bases line up with TRBD1. Germline CDR1 LNHNV, CDR2 YYDKDF (reference sequence). This CDR3 is built from 15 residues. After removal of 9 bases from V and 2 bases from J, the junction contained 7 bases not matched to a gene. CDR3: CATARDRGTGNTIYF. The CDR3 coding sequence is TGTGCCACGGCCCGGGACAGGGGAACTGGAAACACCATATATTTT.

This clone was seen only once. The chain is built from TRBV7-2 and TRBJ2-5, with TRBD2 matching 9 bases. Germline CDR1 SGHTA, CDR2 FQGNSA. CDR3 length equals 16 residues. The trim removed 2 bases at V and 5 bases at J, leaving 9 bases unmatched. The DNA of the CDR3 is TGTGCCAGCAGCTTAAGGTTAGCGGGAGCGGGCGAGACCCAGTACTTC. This encodes CASSLRLAGAGETQYF.

V is TRBV15 and J is TRBJ2-7; TRBD1 is a possible D gene (6 bases). The germline V gene encodes CDR1 LNHNV and CDR2 YYDKDF (reference sequence). Trimming took off 3 bases at V and 0 bases at J, with 15 bases between the two ends. The CDR3 is 16 residues long. The CDR3 nucleotides read TGTGCCACCAGCAGTCACAGGGAAATCAGCTCCTACGAGCAGTACTTC. This sequence encodes CATSSHREISSYEQYF. The entire variable domain, with the rest obtained from reference TRBV15 and TRBJ2-7, is as follows: DAMVIQNPRYQVTQFGKPVTLSCSQTLNHNVMYWYQQKSSQAPKLLFHYYDKDFNNEADTPDNFQSRRPNTSFCFLDIRSPGLGDTAMYLCATSSHREISSYEQYFGPGTRLTVT.

The rearrangement uses TRBV10-2 and TRBJ1-2; D remains ambiguous. V shed 3 bases and J shed 7 bases, with 12 bases lying between them. There are 13 residues in the CDR3. The germline CDR1 and CDR2 sequences are WSHSY and SAAADI. CDR3 bases: TGCGCCAGCAGTGAAAATGTTTGGGCTGGCTACACCTTC. This gives the protein CASSENVWAGYTF.

This CDR3 reads CASSLAGGSYEQYF. The DNA for the CDR3 is TGTGCCAGCAGTTTAGCGGGAGGGTCCTACGAGCAGTACTTC. The chain has TRBV28 and TRBJ2-7; 9 nucleotides align to TRBD2. Germline trimming cut 2 bases from V and 1 base from J; bases unmatched to any gene: 0. This CDR3 region has 14 residues. Per the germline V gene, CDR1 is MDHEN and CDR2 is SYDVKM.

The chain employs TRBV19 and TRBJ1-6, with 9 bases aligning to TRBD1. The CDR3 spans 15 residues. Looked up from germline, CDR1 is LNHDA and CDR2 is SQIVND (reference sequence). V trimming: 6 bases; J trimming: 7 bases; junction bases outside the gene matches: 7. In nucleotides, the CDR3 is TGTGCCAGTAGGCCGAGGGGACAGGGAAATTCACCCCTCCACTTT. Encoded protein: CASRPRGQGNSPLHF.

The gene calls are TRBV11-2 and TRBJ2-5; weak D call: TRBD1 (5 bases). The CDR3 has 14 residues. CDR1 and CDR2 from the germline V gene are SGHAT and FQNNGV. V was shortened by 5 bases and J by 2 bases, with 12 bases between the two germline ends. The CDR3 DNA reads TGTGCCAGCAGCCGGCCCGGACAACAAGAGACCCAGTACTTC. Translating gives CASSRPGQQETQYF.

This sequence joins TRBV11-2 and TRBJ2-5, with 8 bases matching TRBD1. J was trimmed by 4 bases and V by 6 bases; bases with no gene match: 16. The CDR3 has 17 residues. Germline CDR1 and CDR2: SGHAT and FQNNGV. CDR3 coding DNA: TGTGCCAGCAGGGAGGAAGTGGGCAGGGGGCGCGGAGAGACCCAGTACTTC. This codes for CASREEVGRGRGETQYF.

The chain joins TRBV27 to TRBJ2-1, with D tentatively TRBD1 (7 bases). Germline V gene sequence: CDR1 MNHEY, CDR2 SMNVEV (reference sequence). Trimming stripped 3 bases from V and 3 bases from J, with 12 bases between. The CDR3 totals 15 residues. DNA for the CDR3: TGTGCCAGCAGTTTTCAGGGGGGTGACTACAATGAGCAGTTCTTC. Translated: CASSFQGGDYNEQFF.